One and the same sample provided the 10 T cell receptor beta chains below, sequenced in a study of blood T cell repertoires in COVID-19. Sequenced by immunoSEQ multiplex PCR; TCRdb stores in-frame clones only, minus some. The repertoire includes approximately 85,000 clones, 86% of them detected once, and 25% to 35% sits in the top ten. The specimen was peripheral blood. These receptors originate from a man between 50 and 59 years old with active or convalescent COVID-19.

V usage is TRBV11-3 and J usage is TRBJ2-3, with 11 bases aligning to TRBD2. This CDR3 comprises 17 residues. The germline V gene has CDR1 SGHNT and CDR2 YENEEA. The V gene end was trimmed by 5 bases and the J gene end by 4 bases; junction bases not matched to a gene: 11. Here the CDR3 DNA reads TGTGCCAGCAGCCTAGGGGCTAGCGGGGGGCGGGCAGATACGCAGTATTTT. This encodes CASSLGASGGRADTQYF. Supplemented by reference TRBV11-3 and TRBJ2-3, the full variable domain reads EAGVVQSPRYKIIEKKQPVAFWCNPISGHNTLYWYLQNLGQGPELLIRYENEEAVDDSQLPKDRFSAERLKGVDSTLKIQPAELGDSAVYLCASSLGASGGRADTQYFGPGTRLTVL.

V usage is TRBV28 and J usage is TRBJ1-2; weak D call: TRBD1 (6 bases). The CDR3 spans 14 residues. Germline CDR1 is MDHEN and CDR2 is SYDVKM. V lost 3 bases to trimming and J lost 5 bases, with 13 bases between them. For the CDR3, the DNA is TGTGCCAGCAGTTTCCCACAGGGTGGATATGGCTACACCTTC. This encodes CASSFPQGGYGYTF.

The chain combines TRBV10-1 with TRBJ2-7, with 7 positions matching TRBD2. The J segment lost 5 bases and the V segment lost 0 bases, leaving 19 bases of the junction unmatched. Germline V gives CDR1 WNHNN, CDR2 SYGVQD (reference sequence). CDR3 length: 19 residues. In DNA form, the CDR3 reads TGCGCCAGCAGTGAGTCTTACGGTCGGTCGAGCGGGATCCCAGACGAGCAGTACTTC. Translated, it gives CASSESYGRSSGIPDEQYF.

The V gene is TRBV19, the J gene TRBJ1-3; a possible D gene is TRBD1 (5 bases). The V gene lost 7 bases and the J gene lost 0 bases, with 13 bases spanning the gap. CDR3 size: 15 residues. Germline assignment: CDR1 LNHDA and CDR2 SQIVND (reference sequence). The CDR3 sequence is CASNEDTVSGNTIYF. CDR3 nucleotides: TGTGCCAGTAACGAGGACACCGTCTCTGGAAACACCATATATTTT.

The J gene is TRBJ2-1, the V gene TRBV5-1, with TRBD1 matching 12 bases. CDR3 length: 18 amino acids. With V trimmed by 4 bases and J by 8 bases, 16 bases remained unmatched. Germline V gene lookup returns CDR1 SGHRS and CDR2 YFSETQ. The CDR3 DNA reads TGCGCCAGCAGCCCTCGAGCCCTTGGGACAGGGGGCCTCGATGAGCAGTTCTTC. As protein: CASSPRALGTGGLDEQFF. The full variable domain, with the rest looked up from reference TRBV5-1 and TRBJ2-1, is KAGVTQTPRYLIKTRGQQVTLSCSPISGHRSVSWYQQTPGQGLQFLFEYFSETQRNKGNFPGRFSGRQFSNSRSEMNVSTLELGDSALYLCASSPRALGTGGLDEQFFGPGTRLTVL.

The V gene is TRBV5-5, the J gene TRBJ2-3; the D is unclear. The CDR3 is made up of 14 amino acids. The V gene's germline CDR1 is SGHKS and CDR2 YYEKEE (reference sequence). The ends were cut back, 0 bases at V and 5 bases at J, with 10 bases in the middle. The CDR3 sequence is CASSLVRSGDTQYF. CDR3 sequence (DNA): TGTGCCAGCAGCTTGGTCCGTTCGGGAGATACGCAGTATTTT.

The J gene is TRBJ2-5, the V gene TRBV28; 10 nucleotides align to TRBD2. Germline V CDR1 and CDR2: MDHEN, SYDVKM. Germline trimming cut 2 bases from V and 3 bases from J; bases unmatched to any gene: 6. This CDR3 has 16 residues. The CDR3, as DNA: TGTGCCAGCAGTTTAAAAAGGCTAGCGGGAGAAGAGACCCAGTACTTC. Translating it yields CASSLKRLAGEETQYF.

The J gene is TRBJ2-7, the V gene TRBV27; unclear D gene. Germline lookup yields CDR1 MNHEY and CDR2 SMNVEV (reference sequence). V was shortened by 2 bases and J by 2 bases, with 10 bases between the two germline ends. There are 14 residues in the CDR3. CDR3 bases: TGTGCCAGCAGTTTAAAATGGCAGGCCTACGAGCAGTACTTC. Its protein is CASSLKWQAYEQYF.

This chain links TRBV4-1 with TRBJ1-5, with 10 nucleotides matching TRBD1. The CDR3 spans 18 residues. After removal of 0 bases from V and 7 bases from J, the junction contained 12 bases not matched to a gene. Germline CDR1 is MGHRA and CDR2 is YSYEKL. The DNA of the CDR3 is TGCGCCAGCAGCCAAGATGGGACAGGGGCGGCACGTGGGCAGCCCCAGCATTTT. Translation: CASSQDGTGAARGQPQHF.

This chain connects TRBV12-1 to TRBJ2-1; TRBD2, the table's D call, lacks a check against the DNA. TRBV12-1 is assigned pseudogene status. The CDR3 runs to 19 residues. This chain's CDR3 is CASSCPPFFAGDHYNEQFF. CDR3 in DNA: TGTGCCAGCAGCTGCCCCCCTTTTTTCGCGGGAGATCACTACAATGAGCAGTTCTTC.